What follows is one T cell receptor beta chain and its context. This clonotype was recorded many times. Its antigen remains undetermined. Base qualities were left out, and no much larger clone turns up one base away. What the treatment or condition label conveys for this sample: in vitro stimulation with specific CMV peptide epitopes to enrich CMV-specific T cells. TCRdb records Illumina HiSeq 1500 as the sequencer. TCRdb reworked the public reads: Q25 trimming with fastp, MiXCR clone assembly, productive beta chains retained. Rows with one shared CDR3 protein collapse into an entry with the most common genes and DNA. The sample table records 550,000 to 700,000 distinct CDR3 sequences; approximately 40% of these occur just once. The biggest ten clones account for about half of the sample. This sample is drawn from a study of T cell repertoires in cytomegalovirus infection (dated by TCRdb to the late 2010s). About the study as a whole: Recently identified HLA-C-restricted CMV epitopes, whose presentation resists viral immunomodulation, were targeted by peptide stimulations together with well-studied HLA-B-restricted epitopes. Donor HLA type was relevant to the analysis, as public TCR beta signatures indicated carriage of CMV infection together with the matching HLA type. The research as a whole found: Cumulative frequency of public TCR beta family members discriminated carriers of CMV infection plus the relevant HLA type in this cohort and an independent 352-donor cohort. The ex vivo response was dominated by HLA-C-restricted CMV-specific TCR beta clonotypes, which also provided the single most frequent clonotype in two of eight donors.

The CDR3 has 12 amino acids, counting the end cysteine and phenylalanine. The only DNA kept is the CDR3, 36 bases in frame from the first base. Between the V and J ends, shortened by 2 bases and 6 bases respectively, the junction contains 5 bases. From the germline V gene, CDR1 is SGHTA and CDR2 is FQGNSA. Specimen: cultured PBMCs, collected from culture after CMV antigen stimulation. The receptor's source is a human donor in good health (CMV status not recorded). Some clones in this sample may be carry-over from other donors' samples. Recombination connected TRBV7-2 to TRBJ1-5; confidence is insufficient to name the D gene. The CDR3 reads as follows: CASSLLSQPQHF. DNA sequence: TGTGCCAGCAGCTTACTTAGTCAGCCCCAGCATTTT.